This passage covers 14 T cell receptor beta chains from one sample sequenced in a study of identifying expanded T cells in peripheral blood. The protocol was immunoSEQ multiplex PCR, while the TCRdb copy is restricted to in-frame clones and leaves out a portion. This sample has over 100,000 clones; about 91% occur once, and the top ten carry approximately 14%. Source material: blood. The source is a person between 18 and 70 years old in good health.

V gene TRBV20-1 combines with J gene TRBJ2-7; maybe TRBD2 (5 bases). The ends were cut back, 8 bases at V and 0 bases at J, with 8 bases in the middle. The CDR3 is made up of 11 amino acids. Germline assignment: CDR1 DFQATT and CDR2 SNEGSKA (reference sequence). CDR3 nucleotides: TGCAGTCCGGGAAACTCCTACGAGCAGTACTTC. Amino acids: CSPGNSYEQYF.

The sample holds one count of this clone. The V gene is TRBV7-2, the J gene TRBJ1-5, with D maybe TRBD1 (6 bases). Germline-derived CDR1 and CDR2 are SGHTA and FQGNSA. Trimming cost V 4 bases and J 2 bases, with 12 bases left between them. CDR3 length: 15 residues. The CDR3 spells CASSSQGDGNQPQHF. The DNA for the CDR3 is TGTGCCAGCAGCTCACAGGGCGATGGCAATCAGCCCCAGCATTTT.

The V gene is TRBV15, the J gene TRBJ1-3; 7 bases map to TRBD1. Germline loops: CDR1 LNHNV, CDR2 YYDKDF (reference sequence). The CDR3 loop spans 15 amino acids. V lost 1 base to trimming and J lost 7 bases; unmatched junction nucleotides: 7. The CDR3 region is CATSRGTGFGNTIYF. The DNA for the CDR3 is TGTGCCACCAGCAGAGGGACAGGATTTGGGAACACCATATATTTT. The variable domain in full, completed from reference TRBV15 and TRBJ1-3, reads DAMVIQNPRYQVTQFGKPVTLSCSQTLNHNVMYWYQQKSSQAPKLLFHYYDKDFNNEADTPDNFQSRRPNTSFCFLDIRSPGLGDTAMYLCATSRGTGFGNTIYFGEGSWLTVV.

In this sample, this clone turned up a few times. This chain links TRBV6-1 with TRBJ2-3; 7 bases match TRBD2. This CDR3 has 14 amino acids. Germline CDR1 reads MNHNS; CDR2 reads SASEGT. J lost 2 bases, V lost 5 bases, and 4 bases had no gene match. As DNA, the CDR3 is TGTGCCAGCAGTAGAAGCGGGGTCACAGATACGCAGTATTTT. It translates to CASSRSGVTDTQYF.

V and J are TRBV6-1 and TRBJ2-1; the match to TRBD1 covers 7 bases. J gave up 1 base and V 3 bases, and 6 bases lay outside the gene matches. Germline V gives CDR1 MNHNS, CDR2 SASEGT. The CDR3 is made up of 16 amino acids. The CDR3 bases are TGTGCCAGCAGTGAGGGGGACAGACCTTCCTACAATGAGCAGTTCTTC. This sequence encodes CASSEGDRPSYNEQFF.

This clone occurred once. This chain links TRBV7-3 with TRBJ2-7, with TRBD1 matching 10 bases. Trimming took 5 bases from V and 5 from J; bases not matched to a gene: 9. CDR1 and CDR2 (germline): SGHTA, FQGTGA. CDR3 length: 15 residues. Here the CDR3 reads CASSRPGTGAHEQYF. For the CDR3, the DNA is TGTGCCAGCAGCCGACCCGGGACAGGGGCTCACGAGCAGTACTTC. Combining the CDR3 with reference TRBV7-3 and TRBJ2-7 gives the whole variable domain GAGVSQTPSNKVTEKGKYVELRCDPISGHTALYWYRQSLGQGPEFLIYFQGTGAADDSGLPNDRFFAVRPEGSVSTLKIQRTERGDSAVYLCASSRPGTGAHEQYFGPGTRLTVT.

The chain has TRBV7-9 and TRBJ2-1; 8 positions match TRBD1. The CDR3 is made up of 18 amino acids. V trimming: 5 bases; J trimming: 4 bases; junction bases outside the gene matches: 16. The germline gives CDR1 SEHNR, CDR2 FQNEAQ (reference sequence). The CDR3 region is CASSPGTGLSISYNEQFF. DNA for the CDR3: TGTGCCAGCAGCCCCGGGACAGGCCTATCTATTTCTTACAATGAGCAGTTCTTC.

The chain uses TRBV6-5 and TRBJ2-7, with 8 positions matching TRBD1. The J segment lost 3 bases and the V segment lost 5 bases, leaving 6 bases of the junction unmatched. This CDR3 comprises 14 residues. Germline assignment: CDR1 MNHEY and CDR2 SVGAGI. CDR3 sequence reads: CASSQGQASYEQYF. DNA of the CDR3: TGTGCCAGCAGTCAGGGACAGGCAAGCTACGAGCAGTACTTC.

V is TRBV11-1 and J is TRBJ1-1; D gene ambiguous. This CDR3 comprises 14 residues. V lost 0 bases, J lost 0 bases, and 5 bases lay in between. Germline CDR1 reads SGHAT; CDR2 reads FQDESV (reference sequence). The CDR3, as DNA: TGTGCCAGCAGCTTAGCACGGCTGAACACTGAAGCTTTCTTT. Encoded protein: CASSLARLNTEAFF.

A few counts support this clone. The CDR3 region has the DNA TGTGCCAGCAGTTTGGATGAAAAACTGTTTTTT. It codes for CASSLDEKLFF. The V and J genes are TRBV28 and TRBJ1-4, with D uncertain. V gave up 3 bases and J gave up 6 bases, with 2 bases separating them. The CDR3 has 11 amino acids. The germline CDR1 and CDR2 sequences are MDHEN and SYDVKM.

The genes are TRBV6-1 and TRBJ2-7; D might be TRBD1 (5 bases). Trimming took off 4 bases at V and 1 base at J, with 8 bases between the two ends. Germline V gene sequence: CDR1 MNHNS, CDR2 SASEGT. This CDR3 contains 13 residues. The chain's CDR3 is CASSVTGSYEQYF. The CDR3, as DNA: TGTGCCAGCAGTGTAACAGGATCCTACGAGCAGTACTTC.

V usage is TRBV12-2 and J usage is TRBJ2-1; the DNA was not used to check the table's D call, TRBD1. TRBV12-2 is a listed pseudogene. The CDR3 contains 17 residues. In DNA, the CDR3 is TGTGCAAGTCGCTTAGCGGTCCGGGACAGGGGGCCTGGTACACAGTTCTTC. Its protein is CASRLAVRDRGPGTQFF.

This clone was counted a few times. The V gene is TRBV19, the J gene TRBJ1-3, with D unresolved. The CDR3 extends over 15 amino acids. Germline lookup yields CDR1 LNHDA and CDR2 SQIVND (reference sequence). Trimming shortened V by 3 bases and J by 0 bases, and 9 bases separated the two germline ends. The CDR3 nucleotides read TGTGCCAGTAGTATGGAACGGATCTCTGGAAACACCATATATTTT. It encodes CASSMERISGNTIYF.

The chain couples TRBV5-4 to TRBJ2-7, with TRBD1 as a possible D gene (7 bases). The CDR3 spans 14 residues. The germline CDR1 and CDR2 sequences are SGHNT and YYREEE (reference sequence). V was clipped by 0 bases and J by 6 bases, with 13 bases between them. The CDR3 loop is CASSLGQGGTEQYF. The CDR3 DNA sequence: TGTGCCAGCAGCTTGGGACAGGGAGGAACCGAGCAGTACTTC. Looking up the rest from reference TRBV5-4 and TRBJ2-7 gives the full variable domain: ETGVTQSPTHLIKTRGQQVTLRCSSQSGHNTVSWYQQALGQGPQFIFQYYREEENGRGNFPPRFSGLQFPNYSSELNVNALELDDSALYLCASSLGQGGTEQYFGPGTRLTVT.